Listed below are T cell receptor beta chains from one sample, sequenced in a study of cytomegalovirus exposure and HLA in healthy donors. The repertoire was sequenced with immunoSEQ multiplex PCR; TCRdb's copy has only in-frame clones and lacks some. The sample holds roughly 43,000 clones, over 85% seen once. The sample consisted of PBMCs. The receptor source for this set is a woman between 18 and 29 years old in good health and CMV-seronegative. Each CDR3 is given with its conserved first and last residue. The order of the fields is V gene, D gene, clone size, J gene, CDR3 protein, CDR3 DNA. A D gene is named only where the DNA matches it firmly. Size values are once, few and many counts, or a class for expanded clones, and some rows have none.

TRBV9	TRBD2	NA	TRBJ2-1	CASSVGREVSLYNEQFF	TGTGCCAGCAGCGTCGGGCGGGAGGTCTCCCTCTACAATGAGCAGTTCTTC
TRBV14	NA	few	TRBJ1-6	CASSQGDSAGDGNSPLHF	TGTGCCAGCAGCCAAGGGGATTCGGCGGGGGACGGAAATTCACCCCTCCACTTT
TRBV25-1	NA	NA	TRBJ2-2	CASSIQGHTGELFF	TGTGCCAGCAGTATACAGGGCCACACCGGGGAGCTGTTTTTT
TRBV11-2	NA	NA	TRBJ2-7	CASSSNRGGSYEQYF	TGTGCCAGCAGCTCAAACAGGGGGGGCTCCTACGAGCAGTACTTC
TRBV6-1	TRBD1	NA	TRBJ1-4	CASRETGGGEKLFF	TGTGCCAGCAGGGAGACAGGGGGCGGTGAAAAACTGTTTTTT
TRBV30	TRBD1	NA	TRBJ2-7	CAWSVQGRTSAYEQYF	TGTGCCTGGAGTGTACAGGGGAGAACCTCGGCCTACGAGCAGTACTTC
TRBV18	NA	once	TRBJ2-1	CASSPDSTFNEQFF	TGTGCCAGCTCACCAGACAGCACCTTTAATGAGCAGTTCTTC
TRBV5-1	NA	NA	TRBJ2-5	CASSLGGAKETQYF	TGCGCCAGCAGTTTAGGGGGGGCGAAAGAGACCCAGTACTTC
TRBV19	NA	NA	TRBJ2-3	CASSIVTTTSTDTQYF	TGTGCCAGTAGTATAGTCACGACTACGAGCACAGATACGCAGTATTTT
TRBV7-9	NA	NA	TRBJ2-2	CASRHRDNTGELFF	TGTGCCAGCCGCCACAGAGATAACACCGGGGAGCTGTTTTTT
TRBV28	TRBD1	NA	TRBJ1-5	CASSLLSGTGFNQPQHF	TGTGCCAGCAGTTTACTTTCCGGGACAGGCTTCAATCAGCCCCAGCATTTT
TRBV7-9	NA	NA	TRBJ1-1	CASSFYEAFF	TGTGCCAGCAGCTTCTATGAAGCTTTCTTT
TRBV7-8	NA	NA	TRBJ2-2	CASSLPSGGVNTGELFF	TGTGCCAGCAGCTTACCATCCGGCGGGGTGAACACCGGGGAGCTGTTTTTT
TRBV28	NA	NA	TRBJ1-4	CASSGRGGANEKLFF	TGTGCCAGCAGTGGAAGGGGGGGTGCTAATGAAAAACTGTTTTTT
TRBV7-2	TRBD1	NA	TRBJ2-7	CASSPGTATFYEQYF	TGTGCCAGCAGCCCCGGGACAGCCACTTTCTACGAGCAGTACTTC
TRBV28	TRBD1	NA	TRBJ1-5	CASSLRQGAGNQPQHF	TGTGCCAGCAGTTTGAGACAGGGGGCTGGCAATCAGCCCCAGCATTTT
TRBV28	TRBD1	NA	TRBJ1-2	CASRRTGIYYGYTF	TGTGCCAGCAGAAGGACAGGGATCTACTATGGCTACACCTTC
TRBV11-2	NA	once	TRBJ2-7	CASSNEGYEQYF	TGTGCCAGCAGCAACGAGGGCTACGAGCAGTACTTC
TRBV6-6	NA	NA	TRBJ2-2	CASSFLRGTGELFF	TGTGCCAGCAGTTTTCTCAGGGGCACCGGGGAGCTGTTTTTT
TRBV27	TRBD1	NA	TRBJ2-1	CASSFPGGRGSYNEQFF	TGTGCCAGCAGTTTCCCAGGGGGTAGGGGCTCCTACAATGAGCAGTTCTTC
TRBV6-1	TRBD1	NA	TRBJ1-2	CASNRDSNYGYTF	TGTGCCAGCAACCGGGACAGTAACTATGGCTACACCTTC
TRBV11-2	TRBD1	NA	TRBJ1-6	CASSLDWGQNPSPLHF	TGTGCCAGCAGCTTAGATTGGGGACAGAATCCTTCACCCCTCCACTTT
TRBV9	NA	NA	TRBJ1-2	CASSDRTASYGYTF	TGTGCCAGCAGCGACCGGACAGCATCCTATGGCTACACCTTC
TRBV10-1	TRBD1	NA	TRBJ1-4	CASNYRGGEKLFF	TGCGCCAGCAATTACAGGGGGGGAGAAAAACTGTTTTTT
TRBV6-5	TRBD2	NA	TRBJ2-7	CASRPGLALYEQYF	TGTGCCAGCAGGCCGGGACTAGCCCTATACGAGCAGTACTTC
TRBV18	NA	NA	TRBJ2-7	CASSPGGYEQYF	TGTGCCAGCTCCCCCGGGGGCTACGAGCAGTACTTC
TRBV6-5	TRBD1	NA	TRBJ1-1	CASSYSGQGSTEAFF	TGTGCCAGCAGTTACTCGGGACAGGGGAGCACTGAAGCTTTCTTT
TRBV6-5	TRBD1	NA	TRBJ1-3	CASSSFEGARGNTIYF	TGTGCCAGCAGTTCATTCGAGGGGGCGAGGGGAAACACCATATATTTT
TRBV28	NA	NA	TRBJ1-2	CASSFEGGGGGYTF	TGTGCCAGCAGTTTCGAGGGGGGCGGGGGCGGCTACACCTTC
TRBV9	NA	NA	TRBJ2-1	CASSGTQGGNEQFF	TGTGCCAGCAGCGGGACACAGGGAGGGAATGAGCAGTTCTTC
TRBV4-1	TRBD2	NA	TRBJ2-3	CASSQDPPGGSGGNTQYF	TGCGCCAGCAGCCAAGATCCCCCCGGTGGTAGCGGGGGGAATACGCAGTATTTT
TRBV14	TRBD1	NA	TRBJ1-6	CASSQQTGVRSPLHF	TGTGCCAGCAGCCAACAAACAGGGGTTCGATCACCCCTCCACTTT
TRBV2	NA	NA	TRBJ2-7	CASSDLVEQYF	TGTGCCAGCAGTGACCTTGTAGAGCAGTACTTC
TRBV27	NA	NA	TRBJ1-1	CASSLTQVLNTEAFF	TGTGCCAGTAGCTTAACCCAGGTTCTGAACACTGAAGCTTTCTTT
TRBV7-6	NA	NA	TRBJ2-2	CASSLEGDTGELFF	TGTGCCAGCAGCCTCGAGGGGGACACCGGGGAGCTGTTTTTT
TRBV19	NA	NA	TRBJ1-5	CASSLFRDQPQHF	TGTGCCAGTAGTTTATTCAGGGATCAGCCCCAGCATTTT
TRBV27	TRBD2	once	TRBJ2-1	CASTGLAGPPDEQFF	TGTGCCAGCACAGGACTAGCGGGGCCACCCGATGAGCAGTTCTTC
TRBV2	TRBD1	NA	TRBJ1-1	CASRDRDRSTEAFF	TGTGCCAGCAGGGACCGGGACAGGTCCACTGAAGCTTTCTTT
TRBV15	NA	NA	TRBJ1-2	CATRATTGVDYGYTF	TGTGCCACCAGAGCAACCACGGGGGTAGACTATGGCTACACCTTC
TRBV28	NA	NA	TRBJ2-1	CATSSTEKYNEQFF	TGTGCCACTTCAAGCACGGAGAAGTACAATGAGCAGTTCTTC
TRBV10-3	NA	NA	TRBJ2-1	CAISQPPIAEQFF	TGTGCCATCAGTCAACCCCCTATAGCGGAGCAGTTCTTC
TRBV5-8	TRBD1	NA	TRBJ2-2	CASITITGTGDTGELFF	TGTGCCAGCATCACAATTACCGGGACAGGGGATACCGGGGAGCTGTTTTTT
TRBV13	NA	NA	TRBJ1-4	CASSFSGGRGEKLFF	TGTGCCAGCAGCTTCTCCGGGGGAAGAGGAGAAAAACTGTTTTTT
TRBV6-1	NA	NA	TRBJ2-3	CASSVQGGPLRTDTQYF	TGTGCCAGCAGTGTTCAGGGGGGACCCCTGAGGACAGATACGCAGTATTTT
TRBV28	TRBD1	once	TRBJ2-2	CASGLVLGQVPGANTGELFF	TGTGCCAGCGGACTTGTACTGGGACAGGTTCCGGGCGCGAACACCGGGGAGCTGTTTTTT
TRBV28	NA	once	TRBJ1-2	CASRSLGLGYTF	TGTGCCAGCAGATCCCTTGGGCTTGGCTACACCTTC
TRBV5-1	TRBD1	NA	TRBJ2-1	CASSSRPWDSLPALYNEQFF	TGCGCCAGCAGCTCCCGACCGTGGGACAGCTTGCCAGCCCTCTACAATGAGCAGTTCTTC
TRBV7-2	NA	NA	TRBJ2-1	CASSFGAGEQFF	TGTGCCAGCAGCTTTGGGGCTGGGGAGCAGTTCTTC
TRBV30	TRBD1	NA	TRBJ2-7	CAWSFRTGQNFYEQYF	TGTGCCTGGAGCTTCCGGACGGGACAGAACTTCTACGAGCAGTACTTC
TRBV29-1	TRBD2	NA	TRBJ2-1	CSVGLADSYNEQFF	TGCAGCGTTGGACTAGCGGACTCCTACAATGAGCAGTTCTTC
TRBV19	NA	NA	TRBJ2-2	CASSPRAGELFF	TGTGCCAGTAGTCCGAGGGCCGGGGAGCTGTTTTTT
TRBV23-1	NA	NA	TRBJ2-3	CASISNLAPSTDTQYF	TGCGCCAGCATATCGAATCTGGCACCTAGCACAGATACGCAGTATTTT